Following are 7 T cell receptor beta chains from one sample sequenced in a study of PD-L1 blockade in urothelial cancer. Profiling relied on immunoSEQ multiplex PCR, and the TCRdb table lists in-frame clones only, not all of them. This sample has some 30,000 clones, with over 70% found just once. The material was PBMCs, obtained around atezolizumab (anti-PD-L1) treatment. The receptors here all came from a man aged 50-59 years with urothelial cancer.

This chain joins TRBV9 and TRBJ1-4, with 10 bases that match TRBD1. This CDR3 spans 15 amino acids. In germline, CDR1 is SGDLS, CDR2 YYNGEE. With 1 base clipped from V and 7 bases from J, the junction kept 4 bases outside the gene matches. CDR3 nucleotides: TGTGCCAGCAGCGTATTGACAGGGGGCAGTGAAAAACTGTTTTTT. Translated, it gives CASSVLTGGSEKLFF.

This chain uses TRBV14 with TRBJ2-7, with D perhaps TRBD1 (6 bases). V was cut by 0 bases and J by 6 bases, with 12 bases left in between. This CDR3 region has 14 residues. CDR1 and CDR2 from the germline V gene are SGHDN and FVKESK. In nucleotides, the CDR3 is TGTGCCAGCAGCCAAGATCGCACAGGGACCGAGCAGTACTTC. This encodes CASSQDRTGTEQYF.

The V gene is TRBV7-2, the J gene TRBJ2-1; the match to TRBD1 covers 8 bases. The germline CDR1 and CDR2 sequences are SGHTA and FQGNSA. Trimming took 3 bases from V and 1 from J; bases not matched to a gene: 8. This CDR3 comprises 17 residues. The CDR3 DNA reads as TGTGCCAGCAGCTTTACAGACAGGGGCTGGTCCTACAATGAGCAGTTCTTC. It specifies CASSFTDRGWSYNEQFF. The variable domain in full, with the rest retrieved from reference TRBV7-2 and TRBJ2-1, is GAGVSQSPSNKVTEKGKDVELRCDPISGHTALYWYRQSLGQGLEFLIYFQGNSAPDKSGLPSDRFSAERTGGSVSTLTIQRTQQEDSAVYLCASSFTDRGWSYNEQFFGPGTRLTVL.

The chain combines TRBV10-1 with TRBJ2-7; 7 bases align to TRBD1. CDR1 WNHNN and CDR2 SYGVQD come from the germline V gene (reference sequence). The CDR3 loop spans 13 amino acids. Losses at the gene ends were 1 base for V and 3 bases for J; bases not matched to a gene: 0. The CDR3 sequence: CASSEYRGYEQYF. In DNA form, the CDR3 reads TGCGCCAGCAGTGAGTACAGGGGCTACGAGCAGTACTTC.

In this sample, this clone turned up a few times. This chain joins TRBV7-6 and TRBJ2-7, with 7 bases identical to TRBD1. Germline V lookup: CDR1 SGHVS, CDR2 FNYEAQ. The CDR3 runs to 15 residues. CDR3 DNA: TGTGCGAGTTCTCCGGGACAGTTGATTCTCTACGAGCAGTACTTC. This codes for CASSPGQLILYEQYF.

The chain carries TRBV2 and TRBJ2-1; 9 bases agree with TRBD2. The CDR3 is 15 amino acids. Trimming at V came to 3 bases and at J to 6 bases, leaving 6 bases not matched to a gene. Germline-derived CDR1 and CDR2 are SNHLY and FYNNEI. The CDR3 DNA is TGTGCCAGCAGTGACCCCGGACTAGCGAGCAATGAGCAGTTCTTC. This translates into CASSDPGLASNEQFF. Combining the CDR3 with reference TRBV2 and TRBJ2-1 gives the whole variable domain EPEVTQTPSHQVTQMGQEVILRCVPISNHLYFYWYRQILGQKVEFLVSFYNNEISEKSEIFDDQFSVERPDGSNFTLKIRSTKLEDSAMYFCASSDPGLASNEQFFGPGTRLTVL.

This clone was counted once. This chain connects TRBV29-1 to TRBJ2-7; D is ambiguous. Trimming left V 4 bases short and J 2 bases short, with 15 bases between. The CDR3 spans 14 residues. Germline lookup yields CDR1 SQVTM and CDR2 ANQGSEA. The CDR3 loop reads CSVVTGVRTYEQYF. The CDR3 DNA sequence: TGCAGCGTTGTTACCGGAGTCCGTACCTACGAGCAGTACTTC.